Listed here is a single TCR beta chain. The antigen is not known. At the DNA level, this CDR3 is encoded by other sequences in the same sample as well. Each PCR replicate from the sorted subsets contained 200 to 250 ng DNA, which is some 32,000 T cell genomes. Generated by immunoSEQ multiplex PCR, the TCRdb table keeps only in-frame clones and is missing some. Here the sample spans more than 2 million clones, 93% being singletons. Naive CD8 isolation took CD45RO-negative cells positively selected for CCR7 and excluded terminally differentiated effector memory CD45RA+ cells. This sample was taken from a study of shared clonotypes between healthy human individuals. Study results and limitations: Shared across a handful of donors were around 5% of the naive CD4 clonotypes. Rarefaction analysis demonstrated incomplete sorted-subset sequencing notwithstanding large depth.

Trimming stripped 4 bases from V and 0 bases from J, with 9 bases between. The CDR3 totals 14 residues. Germline assignment: CDR1 MNHEY and CDR2 SMNVEV (reference sequence). J is TRBJ1-1 and V is TRBV27; D perhaps matches TRBD1 (6 bases). Sequenced input: naive CD8+ T cells from PBMCs. The TCR comes from a man in his late teens or twenties in good health. Some clones in this sample may be carry-over from other donors' samples. CDR3 coding DNA: TGTGCCAGCAGTTCCCGGACAGTGAACACTGAAGCTTTCTTT. Protein product: CASSSRTVNTEAFF.